Below are 14 T cell receptor beta chains sequenced from a single sample in a study of T-cell reconstitution after alpha-beta-depleted transplantation in children. Unique molecular identifiers featured in how the TCRbeta library was prepared. TCRdb reanalysed the PCR reads using MiXCR and keeps one entry per CDR3 protein. Among some 300,000 distinct CDR3 sequences listed, just over 7.5% were seen once. Overall study findings and caveats: A year had passed since transplant, and T-cell counts and diversity by then came mostly from newly produced T cells.

Antigens of these TCRs are unknown. The sample was peripheral blood, taken 360 days after TCRalphabeta/CD19-depleted stem cell transplant. Receptor source: a female patient under 10 years old who had a stem cell transplant for Fanconi anemia, so the T cells may come from the graft donor.

The CDR3 sequence: CASSWSQGVYGYTF. CDR3 DNA: TGTGCCAGCAGCTGGAGCCAGGGTGTCTATGGCTACACCTTC. V gene TRBV3-1 combines with J gene TRBJ1-2; D may be TRBD1 (5 bases). CDR1 is LGHDT, CDR2 YNNKEL, per germline (reference sequence). The CDR3 spans 14 residues. Trimming took 5 bases from V and 4 from J, leaving 14 bases between them.

This clonotype was seen repeatedly, ten times or more. J is TRBJ2-1 and V is TRBV28; maybe TRBD2 (5 bases). The CDR3 spans 16 residues. V gave up 4 bases and J gave up 3 bases, with 16 bases separating them. The germline V gene has CDR1 MDHEN and CDR2 SYDVKM. The CDR3: CASSSQGAENYNEQFF. The DNA of the CDR3 is TGTGCCAGCAGTTCCCAAGGAGCGGAAAACTACAATGAGCAGTTCTTC.

The chain has TRBV5-1 and TRBJ1-1, with 10 bases lining up with TRBD1. This CDR3 region has 16 residues. Unmatched junction bases numbered 11, after V lost 6 bases and J lost 3 bases. Germline-derived CDR1 and CDR2 are SGHRS and YFSETQ. This CDR3 reads CASNGLEDRGDTEAFF. The CDR3 nucleotides read TGCGCCAGCAACGGTCTCGAGGACAGGGGGGACACTGAAGCTTTCTTT.

This clonotype was seen repeatedly, ten times or more. The V gene is TRBV9, the J gene TRBJ1-1; 7 nucleotides line up with TRBD1. V was clipped by 1 base and J by 2 bases; unmatched bases: 5. The CDR3 totals 15 residues. Germline CDR1 is SGDLS and CDR2 is YYNGEE. The CDR3 bases are TGTGCCAGCAGCGTACAGGGGGGAGGAAACACTGAAGCTTTCTTT. It encodes CASSVQGGGNTEAFF.

This clonotype has only a few counts. The V and J genes are TRBV2 and TRBJ2-3, with D possibly matching TRBD1 (6 bases). CDR3 length: 16 amino acids. V lost 3 bases to trimming and J lost 1 base, with 14 bases between them. Germline CDR1 and CDR2: SNHLY and FYNNEI. This CDR3 reads CASSDLQGSRTDTQYF. The CDR3 DNA follows: TGTGCCAGCAGTGACCTACAGGGCTCTCGCACAGATACGCAGTATTTT.

This clonotype was observed at least ten times. J is TRBJ2-1 and V is TRBV6-6, with D tentatively TRBD2 (5 bases). V was shortened by 5 bases and J by 7 bases, with 9 bases between the two germline ends. There are 12 residues in the CDR3. Germline lookup yields CDR1 MNHNY and CDR2 SVGAGI (reference sequence). As DNA, the CDR3 is TGTGCCAGCAGTGGTGGGGAGAATGAGCAGTTCTTC. This encodes CASSGGENEQFF.

In its sample, this clonotype was seen many times. The rearrangement links TRBV27 to TRBJ1-1; possibly TRBD1 for D (6 bases). Trimming left V 1 base short and J 4 bases short, with 7 bases between. Per germline, CDR1 MNHEY and CDR2 SMNVEV (reference sequence). The CDR3 contains 13 residues. CDR3 sequence reads: CASSLFRGTEAFF. The CDR3 nucleotides are TGTGCCAGCAGTTTATTCAGGGGCACTGAAGCTTTCTTT.

The V and J genes are TRBV3-1 and TRBJ2-5; D gene ambiguous. The germline V gene has CDR1 LGHDT and CDR2 YNNKEL (reference sequence). This CDR3 comprises 13 residues. Trimming shortened V by 0 bases and J by 9 bases, and 11 bases separated the two germline ends. The CDR3 spells CASSQDPVFSQYF. The CDR3 coding sequence is TGTGCCAGCAGCCAAGATCCGGTATTCTCCCAGTACTTC.

This clonotype has only a few counts. The chain employs TRBV6-5 and TRBJ2-2; 9 bases are shared with TRBD1. The germline V gene encodes CDR1 MNHEY and CDR2 SVGAGI. The CDR3 consists of 16 residues. The V segment lost 4 bases and the J segment 5 bases; nucleotides outside the gene matches: 8. CDR3 residues: CASSFRQGGQTGELFF. CDR3 nucleotide sequence: TGTGCCAGCAGTTTCCGACAGGGGGGACAAACCGGGGAGCTGTTTTTT.

This clonotype occurred many times. The CDR3 DNA follows: TGCAGCGCCAGGACACAGAACACCGGGGAGCTGTTTTTT. It encodes CSARTQNTGELFF. The rearrangement links TRBV29-1 to TRBJ2-2; D is possibly TRBD1 (5 bases). This CDR3 contains 13 residues. The V and J ends lost 7 bases and 1 base respectively, with 10 bases between them. The germline V gene has CDR1 SQVTM and CDR2 ANQGSEA.

In its sample, this clonotype was seen many times. The rearrangement joins TRBV15 to TRBJ2-4, with 10 bases aligning to TRBD1. The CDR3 loop spans 16 amino acids. Germline CDR1 and CDR2: LNHNV and YYDKDF (reference sequence). Trimming at V came to 1 base and at J to 5 bases, leaving 5 bases not matched to a gene. CDR3 in DNA: TGTGCCACCAGCAGAGCTACCGGGACAGGGGAAAACATTCAGTACTTC. Translated: CATSRATGTGENIQYF.

The gene calls are TRBV20-1 and TRBJ1-2; D possibly corresponds to TRBD1 (6 bases). In germline, CDR1 is DFQATT, CDR2 SNEGSKA (reference sequence). The CDR3 runs to 12 residues. The V gene lost 6 bases and the J gene lost 1 base, with 9 bases spanning the gap. CDR3 sequence reads: CSAPDSNYGYTF. CDR3 bases: TGCAGTGCCCCGGACAGTAACTATGGCTACACCTTC.

V usage is TRBV28 and J usage is TRBJ2-7; D possibly matches TRBD1 or TRBD2 (5 bases each). This CDR3 is built from 15 residues. The V end lost 5 bases, the J end lost 4 bases, and 18 bases lay between the germline ends. Germline V lookup: CDR1 MDHEN, CDR2 SYDVKM. In DNA, the CDR3 is TGTGCCAGCAGTCGTCGGACGAGGGGTTGGTACGAGCAGTACGTC. Translated, it gives CASSRRTRGWYEQYV.

This chain uses TRBV20-1 with TRBJ2-5, with 13 bases fitting TRBD2. With 5 bases clipped from V and 4 bases from J, the junction kept 10 bases outside the gene matches. This CDR3 comprises 16 residues. Germline V gene data show CDR1 as DFQATT and CDR2 as SNEGSKA (reference sequence). CDR3 region: CSAGSGLAGVRETQYF. As DNA, the CDR3 is TGCAGTGCTGGCAGTGGACTAGCGGGGGTTCGAGAGACCCAGTACTTC.